Reported below is one T cell receptor beta chain. Its antigen is currently unknown. This sample was taken from a study of T cell responses to AZD1222 COVID-19 vaccine. The study's findings and limits: Reports say nearly half of spike-specific TCRs go after unmutated variant regions. Just 6 or 7 AZD1222 recipients were seropositive at baseline. Spike as a whole was targeted by vaccine-associated CD4 TCRs, dominant at 160-218 and 743-854.

Using immunoSEQ multiplex PCR, the repertoire was profiled, and TCRdb retains in-frame clones only, with some absent. This table holds fewer than 30,000 clones, around 80% found once. The germline V gene has CDR1 KGHSH and CDR2 LQKENI. V was pared by 6 bases and J by 0 bases, with 4 bases of the junction left unmatched. This CDR3 comprises 15 residues. This specimen was peripheral blood, taken on day 0 of AZD1222 vaccination. The sequence was obtained from an adult in good health. V is TRBV18 and J is TRBJ2-2; 7 nucleotides align to TRBD1. The CDR3 DNA reads as TGTGCCAGCTCGCAAGACAGGGCGAACACCGGGGAGCTGTTTTTT. This sequence encodes CASSQDRANTGELFF.